These 27 T cell receptor beta chains came from one sample sequenced in a study of T cell responses to AZD1222 COVID-19 vaccine. The data were produced by immunoSEQ multiplex PCR, yet TCRdb's version contains in-frame clones alone and is incomplete. The table records approximately 90,000 clones, roughly nine tenths of them present only once. The specimen was peripheral blood, collected on day 0 of AZD1222 vaccination. These receptors came from an adult in good health.

This clone was counted only a few times. The V gene is TRBV7-8, the J gene TRBJ1-2, with a possible D match to TRBD1 (6 bases). CDR1 and CDR2 (germline): SGHVS, FQNEAQ. V was clipped by 5 bases and J by 6 bases, with 13 bases between them. The CDR3 loop spans 13 amino acids. The CDR3 sequence: CASSRQVVDGYTF. The CDR3 DNA sequence: TGTGCCAGCAGCCGACAGGTAGTCGATGGCTACACCTTC.

This chain links TRBV5-1 with TRBJ1-3; D gene unclear. The CDR3 loop spans 14 amino acids. V lost 7 bases to trimming and J lost 0 bases, with 11 bases between them. The germline V gene has CDR1 SGHRS and CDR2 YFSETQ. The CDR3 DNA sequence: TGCGCCAGCGCCCCCGACAACTCTGGAAACACCATATATTTT. Translating it yields CASAPDNSGNTIYF.

J is TRBJ2-7 and V is TRBV6-5; 7 bases line up with TRBD1. CDR1 and CDR2 from the germline V gene are MNHEY and SVGAGI. This CDR3 is built from 14 residues. Trimming at V came to 4 bases and at J to 1 base, leaving 4 bases not matched to a gene. The CDR3 region has the DNA TGTGCCAGCAGTTTCGACAGGGATTCCTACGAGCAGTACTTC. It specifies CASSFDRDSYEQYF.

V is TRBV2 and J is TRBJ1-4; no firm D call. Between the trimmed V and J ends, which lost 7 bases and 8 bases, there was a span of 17 bases. The length of the CDR3 is 14 residues. The V gene's germline CDR1 is SNHLY and CDR2 FYNNEI. CDR3 nucleotide sequence: TGTGCCAGCACCATCTCGCCCCTGGGCGAAAAACTGTTTTTT. It specifies CASTISPLGEKLFF.

V and J are TRBV6-5 and TRBJ1-5, with TRBD1 matching over 11 bases. From germline, CDR1 is MNHEY and CDR2 SVGAGI. The V gene end was trimmed by 6 bases and the J gene end by 3 bases; junction bases not matched to a gene: 4. This CDR3 has 15 amino acids. Here the CDR3 DNA reads TGTGCCAGCAGATCGGGACAGGGGGACAATCAGCCCCAGCATTTT. Amino acid sequence: CASRSGQGDNQPQHF.

The gene calls are TRBV19 and TRBJ1-5; the D gene is possibly TRBD1 (5 bases). Per germline, CDR1 LNHDA and CDR2 SQIVND (reference sequence). Trimming stripped 7 bases from V and 4 bases from J, with 17 bases between. This CDR3 has 15 residues. CDR3 residues: CASTMTDASNQPQHF. The DNA for the CDR3 is TGTGCCAGTACTATGACAGATGCCTCTAATCAGCCCCAGCATTTT.

CDR3 DNA sequence: TGTGCCAGCAGTTACACCTCCTACGAGCAGTACTTC. Its protein product is CASSYTSYEQYF. The chain is built from TRBV6-6 and TRBJ2-7; D gene ambiguous. V gave up 2 bases and J gave up 0 bases, with 2 bases separating them. The CDR3 has 12 amino acids. CDR1 is MNHNY and CDR2 is SVGAGI in the germline V gene (reference sequence).

Of note for this clone: An end of the junction differs from the germline gene, which may be a read error. The gene calls are TRBV11-3 and TRBJ2-7; TRBD1 is a possible D gene (6 bases). Germline CDR1 and CDR2: SGHNT and YENEEA. CDR3 length equals 13 residues. The CDR3 region is CASARQANYVQYF. The CDR3 DNA sequence: TGTGCCAGCGCTAGACAGGCTAACTACGTGCAGTACTTC.

In DNA, the CDR3 is TGTGCCAGCAGCCCCTCCGCGTACGGCGAAAAACTGTTTTTT. Its translation is CASSPSAYGEKLFF. The J gene is TRBJ1-4, the V gene TRBV16; D uncertain. CDR3 length equals 14 residues. With 4 bases removed from V and 8 bases from J, the gap between germline ends came to 14 bases. Germline V CDR1 and CDR2: KGHSY, FQNENV.

This chain uses TRBV7-9 with TRBJ2-5, with 9 bases aligning to TRBD2. The V and J ends lost 2 bases and 4 bases, in that order; junction bases with no gene match: 2. This CDR3 spans 14 amino acids. Germline CDR1 reads SEHNR; CDR2 reads FQNEAQ (reference sequence). The CDR3 loop reads CASSLNSGRETQYF. The CDR3 nucleotides read TGTGCCAGCAGCTTAAATAGCGGGAGAGAGACCCAGTACTTC.

V is TRBV7-9 and J is TRBJ2-7; 7 bases map to TRBD1. The CDR3 is 15 amino acids. Germline lookup yields CDR1 SEHNR and CDR2 FQNEAQ (reference sequence). The V and J ends lost 1 base and 2 bases, in that order; junction bases with no gene match: 5. CDR3 sequence: CASSLEGAGPYEQYF. CDR3 coding DNA: TGTGCCAGCAGCTTAGAGGGGGCAGGTCCCTACGAGCAGTACTTC. The full variable domain, its missing parts supplied by reference TRBV7-9 and TRBJ2-7, is DTGVSQNPRHKITKRGQNVTFRCDPISEHNRLYWYRQTLGQGPEFLTYFQNEAQLEKSRLLSDRFSAERPKGSFSTLEIQRTEQGDSAMYLCASSLEGAGPYEQYFGPGTRLTVT.

This clone is labeled medium-sized. The CDR3 sequence: CASSQPTSGPSYEQYF. The CDR3 coding sequence is TGTGCCAGCAGCCAGCCTACTAGCGGGCCTTCCTACGAGCAGTACTTC. The V gene is TRBV14, the J gene TRBJ2-7; TRBD2 matches at 9 bases. Trimming cost V 3 bases and J 1 base; bases outside gene matches: 7. CDR3 size: 16 residues. Per the germline V gene, CDR1 is SGHDN and CDR2 is FVKESK.

The V call is TRBV5-1, the J call TRBJ2-7, with TRBD1 matching 9 bases. The CDR3 contains 15 residues. Germline CDR1 is SGHRS and CDR2 is YFSETQ. The V gene end was trimmed by 0 bases and the J gene end by 7 bases; junction bases not matched to a gene: 8. The DNA of the CDR3 is TGCGCCAGCAGCTTGGAGACAGGGGGTCTACGAGAGCAGTACTTC. This translates into CASSLETGGLREQYF.

The genes are TRBV9 and TRBJ2-5; no clear D. The CDR3 runs 13 residues. CDR1 SGDLS and CDR2 YYNGEE come from the germline V gene. V was shortened by 2 bases and J by 0 bases, with 5 bases between the two germline ends. CDR3 in DNA: TGTGCCAGCAGCGTCACGGACCAAGAGACCCAGTACTTC. It encodes CASSVTDQETQYF.

The chain uses TRBV3-1 (or the pseudogene TRBV3-2) and TRBJ1-4, with 7 positions matching TRBD1. After removal of 6 bases from V and 5 bases from J, the junction contained 0 bases not matched to a gene. The CDR3 loop spans 12 amino acids. Germline values: CDR1 LGHDT, CDR2 YNNKEL (reference sequence). The CDR3 loop reads CASRTGNEKLFF. CDR3 DNA: TGTGCCAGCAGGACAGGGAATGAAAAACTGTTTTTT.

The V gene is TRBV25-1, the J gene TRBJ1-6; D not resolved. CDR1 is MGHDK, CDR2 SYGVNS, per germline. The V end lost 6 bases, the J end lost 1 base, and 10 bases lay between the germline ends. The CDR3 is made up of 15 amino acids. In DNA form, the CDR3 reads TGTGCCAGCAGAGGTCGGGGTTCCTATAATTCACCCCTCCACTTT. Amino acids: CASRGRGSYNSPLHF.

The chain carries TRBV7-2 and TRBJ2-3, with 10 bases matching TRBD2. This CDR3 spans 16 amino acids. From germline, CDR1 is SGHTA and CDR2 FQGNSA. Trimming took 5 bases from V and 1 from J; bases not matched to a gene: 6. CDR3 sequence (DNA): TGTGCCAGCAGCCCATCCGGGACTAGCGGCACAGATACGCAGTATTTT. Translated: CASSPSGTSGTDTQYF. Together with reference TRBV7-2 and TRBJ2-3, the CDR3 gives the full variable domain: GAGVSQSPSNKVTEKGKDVELRCDPISGHTALYWYRQSLGQGLEFLIYFQGNSAPDKSGLPSDRFSAERTGGSVSTLTIQRTQQEDSAVYLCASSPSGTSGTDTQYFGPGTRLTVL.

This clone was seen once. CDR3: CASSTVVGSSFSITGELFF. The CDR3, as DNA: TGTGCCAGCAGCACGGTAGTGGGCAGTTCGTTTTCGATAACCGGGGAGCTGTTTTTT. This chain uses TRBV5-5 with TRBJ2-2; the D is unclear. V lost 4 bases, J lost 5 bases, and 27 bases lay in between. Per the germline V gene, CDR1 is SGHKS and CDR2 is YYEKEE (reference sequence). CDR3 length: 19 residues.

The chain has TRBV3-1 (or the pseudogene TRBV3-2) and TRBJ2-2; no definite D call. Germline CDR1 and CDR2: LGHDT and YNNKEL (reference sequence). This CDR3 has 15 amino acids. The ends were cut back, 0 bases at V and 3 bases at J, with 8 bases in the middle. The chain's CDR3 is CASSQEGQYTGELFF. The CDR3 coding sequence is TGTGCCAGCAGCCAAGAGGGTCAGTACACCGGGGAGCTGTTTTTT.

CDR3 residues: CASRSPSTGTQETQYF. In DNA form, the CDR3 reads TGTGCCAGCAGGTCTCCCTCGACAGGGACCCAAGAGACCCAGTACTTC. The V and J genes are TRBV28 and TRBJ2-5; 7 bases align to TRBD1. Germline CDR1 is MDHEN and CDR2 is SYDVKM. Trimming removed 6 bases from V and 1 base from J; junction bases left unmatched: 11. The CDR3 sequence is 16 residues long.

This sequence joins TRBV13 and TRBJ2-5, with D tentatively TRBD1 or TRBD2 (5 bases each). This CDR3 comprises 15 residues. Trimming took 5 bases from V and 1 from J, leaving 14 bases between them. Per germline, CDR1 PRHDT and CDR2 FYEKMQ (reference sequence). Written as DNA, the CDR3 is TGTGCCAGCAGCAAAAGGATAGGGACCCAAGAGACCCAGTACTTC. It codes for CASSKRIGTQETQYF.

The chain has TRBV19 and TRBJ1-4, with TRBD1 matching 8 bases. The CDR3 is 15 amino acids. Germline loops: CDR1 LNHDA, CDR2 SQIVND (reference sequence). With V trimmed by 6 bases and J by 6 bases, 9 bases remained unmatched. CDR3 sequence: CASRISGTGHEKLFF. The CDR3 nucleotides are TGTGCCAGTAGGATCTCCGGGACAGGTCATGAAAAACTGTTTTTT. The whole variable domain, remainder taken from reference TRBV19 and TRBJ1-4, is DGGITQSPKYLFRKEGQNVTLSCEQNLNHDAMYWYRQDPGQGLRLIYYSQIVNDFQKGDIAEGYSVSREKKESFPLTVTSAQKNPTAFYLCASRISGTGHEKLFFGSGTQLSVL.

This clone was seen a few times. The chain links TRBV12-5 to TRBJ1-2; D is uncertain. Germline CDR1 and CDR2: LGHNT and FRNRAP. The CDR3 has 12 amino acids. Trimming pared 6 bases from V and 5 bases from J, leaving 10 bases between. CDR3 in amino acids: CASGVGLYGYTF. DNA for the CDR3: TGTGCTAGTGGAGTGGGTCTTTATGGCTACACCTTC.

This sequence joins TRBV5-1 and TRBJ2-1; a possible D gene is TRBD2 (6 bases). V was clipped by 4 bases and J by 10 bases, with 15 bases between them. Germline V gene data show CDR1 as SGHRS and CDR2 as YFSETQ. The CDR3 runs 13 residues. The CDR3 DNA reads TGCGCCAGCAGCCTCCCCTTGCGGGGCGAGCAGTTCTTC. Protein sequence: CASSLPLRGEQFF.

J is TRBJ2-7 and V is TRBV19; no reliable D call. V dropped 5 bases and J dropped 2 bases, with 10 bases sitting between them. Germline V gene sequence: CDR1 LNHDA, CDR2 SQIVND (reference sequence). This CDR3 spans 13 amino acids. CDR3 nucleotide sequence: TGTGCCAGTAGTTACAACGGTGCCTACGAGCAGTACTTC. It is translated as CASSYNGAYEQYF.

The CDR3 nucleotides are TGTGCCAGCAGTTATAACGGCCAGGGCCTGTACTATGGCTACACCTTC. Protein sequence: CASSYNGQGLYYGYTF. The chain combines TRBV6-5 with TRBJ1-2; the D gene is possibly TRBD1 (5 bases). V was pared by 3 bases and J by 3 bases, with 17 bases between. CDR1 and CDR2 (germline): MNHEY, SVGAGI. CDR3 length: 16 residues.

This chain joins TRBV18 and TRBJ2-4, with 8 bases matching TRBD1. Germline loops: CDR1 KGHSH, CDR2 LQKENI. The junction had 12 bases not matched to a gene; V was cut back by 2 bases and J by 0 bases. The CDR3 runs to 19 residues. CDR3 loop: CASSPVSGGADSAKNIQYF. CDR3 DNA sequence: TGTGCCAGCTCACCAGTTTCAGGGGGCGCCGATTCAGCCAAAAACATTCAGTACTTC.